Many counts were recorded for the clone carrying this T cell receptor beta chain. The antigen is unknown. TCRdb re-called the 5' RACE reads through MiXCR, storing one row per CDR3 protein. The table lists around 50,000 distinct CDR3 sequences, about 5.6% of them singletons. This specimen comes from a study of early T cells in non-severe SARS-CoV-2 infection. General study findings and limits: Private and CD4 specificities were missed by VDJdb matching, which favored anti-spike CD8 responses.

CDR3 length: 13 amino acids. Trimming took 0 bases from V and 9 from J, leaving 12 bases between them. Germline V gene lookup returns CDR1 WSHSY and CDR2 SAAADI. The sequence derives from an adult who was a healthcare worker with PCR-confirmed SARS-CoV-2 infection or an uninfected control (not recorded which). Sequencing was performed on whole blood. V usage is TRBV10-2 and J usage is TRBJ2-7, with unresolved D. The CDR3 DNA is TGCGCCAGCAGTGAGTCTGGGTCATTAGGGCAGTACTTC. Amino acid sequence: CASSESGSLGQYF.